This T cell receptor (beta chain) was recorded in a study of T cell repertoires in cytomegalovirus infection. Across the whole study: In public TCR beta signatures, there were indications of both CMV infection and matching HLA type.

Ten or more counts support this clonotype. The antigen is not known. Study-level findings and limits: The cumulative frequency of public TCR beta families identified carriers of CMV plus the relevant HLA. Predominance within the ex vivo response was attributable to HLA-C-restricted CMV-specific TCR beta clonotypes.

Germline assignment: CDR1 SGHNT and CDR2 YENEEA. V lost 5 bases, J lost 7 bases, and 15 bases lay in between. The CDR3 spans 13 residues. TCRdb passed the reads through MiXCR, listing each CDR3 protein once. This table holds roughly 100,000 distinct CDR3 sequences, approximately 16% found once. The V gene is TRBV11-3, the J gene TRBJ2-7; D perhaps matches TRBD2 (6 bases). Sequencing was performed on PBMCs. This sequence originates from a human donor in good health (CMV status not recorded). Some clones in this sample may be carry-over from other donors' samples. The CDR3 coding sequence is TGTGCCAGCAGCCCCGGGGGAACGGGGGAGCAGTACTTC. Translation gives CASSPGGTGEQYF.